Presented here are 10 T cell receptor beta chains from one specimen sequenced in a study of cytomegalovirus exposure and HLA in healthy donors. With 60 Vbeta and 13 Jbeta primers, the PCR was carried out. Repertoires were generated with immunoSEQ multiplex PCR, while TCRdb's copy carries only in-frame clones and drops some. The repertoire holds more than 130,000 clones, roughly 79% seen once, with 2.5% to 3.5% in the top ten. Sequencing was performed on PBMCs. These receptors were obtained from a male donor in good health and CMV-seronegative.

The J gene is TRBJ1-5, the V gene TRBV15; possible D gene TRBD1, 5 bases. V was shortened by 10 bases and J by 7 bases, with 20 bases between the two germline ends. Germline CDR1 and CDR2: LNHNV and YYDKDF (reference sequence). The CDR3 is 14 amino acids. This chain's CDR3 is CAIRDTGGPQPQHF. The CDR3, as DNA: TGTGCCATCAGGGATACAGGCGGCCCCCAGCCCCAGCATTTT.

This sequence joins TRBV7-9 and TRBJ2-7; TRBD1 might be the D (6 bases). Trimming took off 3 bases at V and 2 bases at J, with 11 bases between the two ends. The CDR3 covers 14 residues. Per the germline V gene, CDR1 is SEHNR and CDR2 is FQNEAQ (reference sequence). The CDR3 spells CASSFTGLPYEQYF. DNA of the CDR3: TGTGCCAGCAGCTTTACAGGGCTCCCCTACGAGCAGTACTTC.

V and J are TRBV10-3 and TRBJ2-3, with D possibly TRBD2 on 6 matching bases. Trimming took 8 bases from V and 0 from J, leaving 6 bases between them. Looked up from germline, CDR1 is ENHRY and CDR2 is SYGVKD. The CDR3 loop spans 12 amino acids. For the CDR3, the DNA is TGTGCCATCGGGGGGAGCACAGATACGCAGTATTTT. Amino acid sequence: CAIGGSTDTQYF.

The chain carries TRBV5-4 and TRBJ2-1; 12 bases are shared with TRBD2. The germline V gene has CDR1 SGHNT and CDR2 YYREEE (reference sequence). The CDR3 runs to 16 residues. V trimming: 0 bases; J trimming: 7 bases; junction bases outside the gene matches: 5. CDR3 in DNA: TGTGCCAGCAGCTTGGGCCTAGCGGGGGGGCGAAATGAGCAGTTCTTC. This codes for CASSLGLAGGRNEQFF.

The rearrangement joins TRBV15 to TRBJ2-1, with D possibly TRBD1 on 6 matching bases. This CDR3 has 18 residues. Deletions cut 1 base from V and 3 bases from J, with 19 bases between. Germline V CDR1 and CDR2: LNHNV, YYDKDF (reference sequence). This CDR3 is CATSRARGVASLYNEQFF. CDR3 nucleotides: TGTGCCACCAGCAGAGCCAGGGGAGTAGCGTCTCTCTACAATGAGCAGTTCTTC.

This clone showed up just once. CDR3 sequence reads: CASSDLGTTHNEQFF. DNA for the CDR3: TGTGCCAGCAGTGACCTCGGGACTACCCACAATGAGCAGTTCTTC. The chain recombines TRBV6-4 with TRBJ2-1; 7 positions match TRBD2. The CDR3 is made up of 15 amino acids. Per germline, CDR1 MRHNA and CDR2 SNTAGT. V was pared by 2 bases and J by 5 bases, with 6 bases of the junction left unmatched.

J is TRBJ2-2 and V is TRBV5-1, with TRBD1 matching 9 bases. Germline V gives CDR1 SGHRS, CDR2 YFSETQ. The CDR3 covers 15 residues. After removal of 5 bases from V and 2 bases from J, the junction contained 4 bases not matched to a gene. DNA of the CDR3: TGCGCCAGCAGGTCGACAGGGGGAAACACCGGGGAGCTGTTTTTT. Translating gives CASRSTGGNTGELFF.

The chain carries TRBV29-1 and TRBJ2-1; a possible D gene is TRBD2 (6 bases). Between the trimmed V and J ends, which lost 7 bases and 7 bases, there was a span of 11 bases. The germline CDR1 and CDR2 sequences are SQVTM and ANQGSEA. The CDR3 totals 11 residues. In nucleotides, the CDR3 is TGCAGCGCCGCGGAGGGGAATGAGCAGTTCTTC. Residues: CSAAEGNEQFF.

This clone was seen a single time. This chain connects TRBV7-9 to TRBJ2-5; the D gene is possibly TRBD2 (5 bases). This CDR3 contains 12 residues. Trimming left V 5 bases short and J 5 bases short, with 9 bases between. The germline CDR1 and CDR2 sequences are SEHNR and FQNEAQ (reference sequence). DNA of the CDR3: TGTGCCAGCAGCACCGGCGGGGAGACCCAGTACTTC. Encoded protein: CASSTGGETQYF.

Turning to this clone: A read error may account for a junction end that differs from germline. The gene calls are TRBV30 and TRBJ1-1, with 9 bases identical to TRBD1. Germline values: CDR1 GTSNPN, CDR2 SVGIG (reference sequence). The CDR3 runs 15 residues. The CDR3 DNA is TGTGCCTGGAGTCCCGGGACAGGGATGAACCCTGAAGCTTTCTTT. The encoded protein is CAWSPGTGMNPEAFF. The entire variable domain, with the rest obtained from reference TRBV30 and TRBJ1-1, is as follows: SQTIHQWPATLVQPVGSPLSLECTVEGTSNPNLYWYRQAAGRGLQLLFYSVGIGQISSEVPQNLSASRPQDRQFILSSKKLLLSDSGFYLCAWSPGTGMNPEAFFGQGTRLTVV.